The 18 T cell receptor beta chains below come from one sample, sequenced in a study of blood T cell repertoires in COVID-19. Produced via immunoSEQ multiplex PCR; TCRdb's table is partial and in-frame only. In the table there are around 340,000 clones, around 90% of which are singletons. Sequencing was done on a sample of peripheral blood. All receptors come from a woman aged 55-70 years with COVID-19, enrolled during active disease.

The chain links TRBV27 to TRBJ2-5, with D possibly being TRBD2 (6 bases). This CDR3 is built from 13 residues. The germline V gene encodes CDR1 MNHEY and CDR2 SMNVEV (reference sequence). V was cut by 9 bases and J by 5 bases, with 16 bases left in between. The CDR3: CASSIGEEETQYF. The CDR3 bases are TGTGCCAGTTCGATCGGGGAGGAGGAGACCCAGTACTTC.

The chain employs TRBV28 and TRBJ1-4, with D perhaps TRBD1 (6 bases). The CDR3 contains 16 residues. Germline V CDR1 and CDR2: MDHEN, SYDVKM. V was shortened by 6 bases and J by 3 bases, with 17 bases between the two germline ends. CDR3 loop: CASRYRTGPPNEKLFF. The CDR3 region has the DNA TGTGCCAGCAGATACCGAACAGGGCCGCCTAATGAAAAACTGTTTTTT.

This chain uses TRBV19 with TRBJ2-2, with D unresolved. Germline CDR1 reads LNHDA; CDR2 reads SQIVND (reference sequence). The V and J ends lost 5 bases and 4 bases respectively, with 14 bases between them. This CDR3 is 15 amino acids long. The CDR3 loop reads CASSGVELGTGELFF. CDR3 DNA sequence: TGTGCCAGTAGTGGAGTTGAGCTCGGCACCGGGGAGCTGTTTTTT. Using reference TRBV19 and TRBJ2-2 for the parts outside the CDR3, the full variable domain is DGGITQSPKYLFRKEGQNVTLSCEQNLNHDAMYWYRQDPGQGLRLIYYSQIVNDFQKGDIAEGYSVSREKKESFPLTVTSAQKNPTAFYLCASSGVELGTGELFFGEGSRLTVL.

The V and J genes are TRBV27 and TRBJ1-1, with D perhaps matching TRBD1 (5 bases). Germline V CDR1 and CDR2: MNHEY, SMNVEV (reference sequence). The CDR3 length is 13 residues. V dropped 3 bases and J dropped 5 bases, with 10 bases sitting between them. The CDR3 region has the DNA TGTGCCAGCAGTTTCATAAGGGGAACTGAAGCTTTCTTT. The encoded protein is CASSFIRGTEAFF.

The chain links TRBV20-1 to TRBJ2-4; 8 positions agree with TRBD2. The CDR3 extends over 11 amino acids. J was trimmed by 10 bases and V by 5 bases; bases with no gene match: 4. CDR1 is DFQATT, CDR2 SNEGSKA, per germline (reference sequence). CDR3 protein: CSAWLAGIQYF. DNA for the CDR3: TGCAGTGCTTGGTTAGCGGGGATTCAGTACTTC.

This clone was picked up one time. Other DNA sequences from this sample encode an identical CDR3 as well. The V and J genes are TRBV2 and TRBJ1-1; 7 nucleotides agree with TRBD1. This CDR3 is built from 14 residues. V dropped 4 bases and J dropped 1; count of bases not matched to a gene: 3. The germline CDR1 and CDR2 sequences are SNHLY and FYNNEI. The CDR3 loop is CASSAQGRNTEAFF. CDR3 nucleotide sequence: TGTGCCAGCAGTGCACAGGGGAGGAACACTGAAGCTTTCTTT.

V is TRBV7-9 and J is TRBJ2-7, with 8 bases lining up with TRBD2. The CDR3 consists of 14 residues. Losses at the gene ends were 3 bases for V and 0 bases for J; bases not matched to a gene: 1. CDR1 SEHNR and CDR2 FQNEAQ come from the germline V gene (reference sequence). CDR3: CASSFSGASYEQYF. CDR3 bases: TGTGCCAGCAGCTTTAGCGGGGCCTCCTACGAGCAGTACTTC.

The V and J genes are TRBV19 and TRBJ1-3; 10 bases map to TRBD1. This CDR3 is built from 15 residues. Losses at the gene ends were 5 bases for V and 2 bases for J; bases not matched to a gene: 3. Germline V lookup: CDR1 LNHDA, CDR2 SQIVND (reference sequence). The CDR3 region has the DNA TGTGCCAGTAGTCCAGGGACAGGGGCTGGAAACACCATATATTTT. Its translation is CASSPGTGAGNTIYF.

V is TRBV7-9 and J is TRBJ1-5; 9 bases map to TRBD1. Per germline, CDR1 SEHNR and CDR2 FQNEAQ (reference sequence). The V gene end was trimmed by 5 bases and the J gene end by 4 bases; junction bases not matched to a gene: 9. The CDR3 has 16 amino acids. CDR3 in DNA: TGTGCCAGCAGCCCACAAGGGGGACAGGGAAATCAGCCCCAGCATTTT. As protein: CASSPQGGQGNQPQHF.

The chain links TRBV3-1 (or the pseudogene TRBV3-2) to TRBJ1-1; a possible D gene is TRBD1 (5 bases). Trimming removed 2 bases from V and 1 base from J, with 17 bases in between. The CDR3 has 17 residues. From germline, CDR1 is LGHDT and CDR2 YNNKEL (reference sequence). The CDR3 region has the DNA TGTGCCAGCAGCCAAAGGACATACGGAGCCCGGAACACTGAAGCTTTCTTT. This codes for CASSQRTYGARNTEAFF.

This chain links TRBV10-1 with TRBJ1-2; D call uncertain. The CDR3 has 10 amino acids. Germline-derived CDR1 and CDR2 are WNHNN and SYGVQD (reference sequence). V lost 11 bases and J lost 8, with 12 bases in between. CDR3 sequence (DNA): TGCGCCTTAGGGAGTGGCGGCTACACCTTC. This sequence encodes CALGSGGYTF.

The rearrangement links TRBV6-5 to TRBJ2-5; D possibly corresponds to TRBD1 (6 bases). Germline CDR1 reads MNHEY; CDR2 reads SVGAGI. Trimming stripped 5 bases from V and 4 bases from J, with 17 bases between. CDR3 length: 15 residues. As DNA, the CDR3 is TGTGCCAGCAGTCGAAACAGGGCTTCGGGAGAGACCCAGTACTTC. This gives the protein CASSRNRASGETQYF.

As regards this clone: The sample has other DNA sequences that encode this CDR3 too. The chain combines TRBV5-1 with TRBJ1-1; D might be TRBD1 (5 bases). V was shortened by 1 base and J by 4 bases, with 8 bases between the two germline ends. This CDR3 comprises 13 residues. Germline V CDR1 and CDR2: SGHRS, YFSETQ. For the CDR3, the DNA is TGCGCCAGCAGCTTGCAGGGCGGCACTGAAGCTTTCTTT. Translating it yields CASSLQGGTEAFF.

This chain joins TRBV9 and TRBJ1-2; possibly TRBD1 for D (5 bases). Germline loops: CDR1 SGDLS, CDR2 YYNGEE. CDR3 length: 13 residues. Deletions cut 3 bases from V and 6 bases from J, with 12 bases between. CDR3 nucleotides: TGTGCCAGCAGCGCCTTCCGGGGGGATGGCTACACCTTC. Translating it yields CASSAFRGDGYTF.

This clone was counted once. This sequence joins TRBV6-1 and TRBJ1-1; D possibly corresponds to TRBD1 (5 bases). The CDR3 has 15 residues. V lost 2 bases and J lost 0, with 10 bases in between. The V gene's germline CDR1 is MNHNS and CDR2 SASEGT. CDR3 in DNA: TGTGCCAGCAGTGAACCCACCAGGGTGAACACTGAAGCTTTCTTT. Its translation is CASSEPTRVNTEAFF.

The V gene is TRBV24-1, the J gene TRBJ2-6; TRBD1 matches at 9 bases. The CDR3 contains 18 residues. The V and J ends lost 3 bases and 0 bases, in that order; junction bases with no gene match: 5. The germline CDR1 and CDR2 sequences are KGHDR and SFDVKD. The CDR3 DNA reads TGTGCCACCAGTGATCCCGGGACAGGGTTCTCTGGGGCCAACGTCCTGACTTTC. Translating gives CATSDPGTGFSGANVLTF.

The V call is TRBV5-1, the J call TRBJ2-7, with 12 bases aligning to TRBD1. Unmatched junction bases numbered 9, after V lost 4 bases and J lost 4 bases. This CDR3 region has 16 residues. Germline V gene data show CDR1 as SGHRS and CDR2 as YFSETQ. The CDR3 sequence: CASSPTGQGAGYEQYF. In DNA, the CDR3 is TGCGCCAGCAGCCCAACGGGACAGGGGGCCGGTTACGAGCAGTACTTC.

This chain joins TRBV11-3 and TRBJ2-2, with TRBD1 matching over 9 bases. The CDR3 totals 16 residues. V lost 5 bases to trimming and J lost 10 bases; unmatched junction nucleotides: 14. In germline, CDR1 is SGHNT, CDR2 YENEEA. The CDR3 sequence is CASSRSLGQGEQELFF. The CDR3 DNA is TGTGCCAGCAGCCGTTCATTGGGACAGGGAGAGCAGGAGCTGTTTTTT.